This is a list of T cell receptor beta chains from one sample in a study of cytomegalovirus exposure and HLA in healthy donors. Measured with immunoSEQ multiplex PCR; TCRdb has only the in-frame clones, and not every one. This table has some 170,000 clones, 80% to 85% appearing once. Sequencing was carried out using PBMCs. The receptors here all came from a woman in her twenties or thirties in good health and CMV-seronegative. Each CDR3 is given with its conserved first and last residue. Each record gives: CDR3 length, J gene, V gene, CDR3 protein.

15,TRBJ1-2,TRBV28,CASRLQGPPNYGYTF
15,TRBJ1-4,TRBV29-1,CSVQKGSGVGEKLFF
17,TRBJ2-2,TRBV9,CASSVGGTGANTGELFF
17,TRBJ1-4,TRBV7-9,CASSLSPWTGKTEKLFF
15,TRBJ1-6,TRBV9,CASSVGQGENSPLHF
16,TRBJ1-6,TRBV25-1,CASSVAGGGNNSPLHF
16,TRBJ1-5,TRBV7-8,CASSLGTGSGNQPQHF
17,TRBJ2-5,TRBV11-2,CASSLFPGQDVPETQYF
14,TRBJ1-1,TRBV15,CATSRGVGNTEAFF
15,TRBJ2-7,TRBV27,CASIPGQGRGYEQYF
17,TRBJ1-5,TRBV19,CASSIGIQGRLNQPQHF
13,TRBJ1-1,TRBV7-8,CASSSLGVTEAFF
16,TRBJ2-7,TRBV7-2,CASSPGYVAGRNEQYF
18,TRBJ2-1,TRBV28,CASSLSLIAGSSYNEQFF
15,TRBJ2-1,TRBV7-2,CASSRGGAQYNEQFF
14,TRBJ2-7,TRBV7-9,CASSWTRDSYEQYF
15,TRBJ2-3,TRBV5-1,CASSLSQVRTDTQYF
16,TRBJ2-6,TRBV7-2,CASSLPTGSGANGLTF
17,TRBJ2-1,TRBV28,CASSFIFLGARYNEQFF
16,TRBJ2-2,TRBV11-2,CASSRLLEGGIGELFF
16,TRBJ2-7,TRBV27,CASSPLSGRGSYEQYF
17,TRBJ2-5,TRBV10-2,CASSESSQGGIVETQYF
19,TRBJ1-2,TRBV5-1,CASSPINVPGTGGHEGYTF
15,TRBJ2-7,TRBV19,CASSMLAGLAYEQYF
15,TRBJ1-1,TRBV15,CATSRRQGPNTEAFF
13,TRBJ1-1,TRBV5-1,CASSETGETEAFF
14,TRBJ1-5,TRBV5-5,CASSQQGFGQPQHF
14,TRBJ2-2,TRBV28,CASSYTGIYGELFF
14,TRBJ2-7,TRBV27,CASSTSTSGYEQYF
15,TRBJ2-7,TRBV19,CASSADGTSGPEQYF
19,TRBJ2-6,TRBV9,CASSAGTGVSFSGANGLTF
12,TRBJ2-5,TRBV9,CASSVVLETQYF
15,TRBJ1-2,TRBV4-1,CASSQPGTGGIGYTF
15,TRBJ2-1,TRBV28,CASSLLGAGANEQFF
17,TRBJ1-2,TRBV5-1,CASSLGLLKGSTDGYTF
15,TRBJ1-4,TRBV2,CASSPWEGAGEKLFF
12,TRBJ1-5,TRBV5-6,CASSRGNQPQHF
13,TRBJ2-5,TRBV7-9,CASSLGRGETQYF
13,TRBJ2-7,TRBV10-2,CASSRQGSYEQYF
14,TRBJ1-2,TRBV18,CASSPSQGSYGYTF
15,TRBJ1-2,TRBV27,CASWAGTGEYLGYTF
18,TRBJ1-3,TRBV28,CASSLTAGTANSGNTIYF
13,TRBJ2-5,TRBV5-4,CASSLVGGETQYF
19,TRBJ2-1,TRBV4-2,CASSQPGLAGNEAYNEQFF
14,TRBJ1-2,TRBV19,CASSIWSPTGGYTF
14,TRBJ1-2,TRBV27,CASTSGGSRGGYTF